This T cell receptor (beta chain) was sequenced during a study of cytomegalovirus exposure and HLA in healthy donors. Findings and caveats of the study: In the analysis, some V segments, TRBV6-2 and TRBV6-3 included, were excluded as indistinguishable.

CDR1 MDHEN and CDR2 SYDVKM come from the germline V gene. J lost 12 bases, V lost 7 bases, and 12 bases had no gene match. The CDR3 is 14 amino acids. In the PCR, 60 Vbeta and 13 Jbeta primers were used. The data were produced by immunoSEQ multiplex PCR, yet TCRdb's version contains in-frame clones alone and is incomplete. The table records approximately 160,000 clones, around four fifths of them present only once. About this clone itself: Its target is unknown.

The rearrangement uses TRBV28 and TRBJ2-1; TRBD1 aligns across 10 bases. This TCR was sampled from a woman younger than 45 in good health and CMV-seropositive. The sample consisted of PBMCs. CDR3 protein: CASTWDRGSIGQFF. The CDR3 DNA is TGTGCCAGCACTTGGGACAGGGGCTCTATAGGGCAGTTCTTC.